This T cell receptor beta chain is drawn from a study of blood T cell repertoires in COVID-19. Whole-study context: In each case, the material was cDNA or gDNA derived from T cells, B-cell-depleted T cells, or PBMCs.

The germline CDR1 and CDR2 sequences are SNHLY and FYNNEI. Unmatched junction bases numbered 10, after V lost 11 bases and J lost 4 bases. The CDR3 spans 14 residues. Source study methods: Quantification of nucleated cells was approximated via reference gene primer amplification. Profiling relied on immunoSEQ multiplex PCR, and the TCRdb table lists in-frame clones only, not all of them. The V and J calls and the clone size are those of that table, but D and trimming were determined from the DNA. This table has fewer than 85,000 clones, 73% appearing once. The sample was peripheral blood. V is TRBV2 and J is TRBJ2-1, with 8 positions matching TRBD1. The source of this sequence is a man aged 60-69 years with acute or convalescent COVID-19. CDR3: CARQTGTGYNEQFF. The CDR3 DNA reads as TGTGCCCGCCAAACCGGGACAGGATACAATGAGCAGTTCTTC.